This TCR beta chain was retrieved from a study of control samples from healthy donors and cancer patients (dated by TCRdb to the early 2020s). As concerns this clone: No cognate antigen has been identified for it. One base away there is no much larger clone; base qualities are not given.

Library preparation was by the immunoSEQ multiplex PCR assay. TCRdb retrieved this table from immuneACCESS and kept in-frame rearrangements only. Not all clones are present; in checked studies, unresolved V genes account for under half, and no reason is known for the remainder. The sample table lists about 150,000 clones, over 90% of them with a count of one. The ten largest clones add up to under 2.5% of the sample. V has 4 bases trimmed and J has 4 bases trimmed; junction bases matching no gene number 7. The CDR3, cysteine through phenylalanine, is 16 amino acids long. Only the CDR3 DNA is retained, 48 bases long and in frame from the first base. The germline V gene specifies MGHRA as CDR1 and YSYEKL as CDR2.

The source of this sequence is a man in his fifties or sixties in good health. Sequencing used blood. The chain is assembled from TRBV4-1 and TRBJ2-1; 10 middle bases align to TRBD2. The CDR3 loop reads CASSPSSGSQYNEQFF. The nucleotides are TGCGCCAGCAGCCCATCTAGCGGGAGTCAGTACAATGAGCAGTTCTTC.